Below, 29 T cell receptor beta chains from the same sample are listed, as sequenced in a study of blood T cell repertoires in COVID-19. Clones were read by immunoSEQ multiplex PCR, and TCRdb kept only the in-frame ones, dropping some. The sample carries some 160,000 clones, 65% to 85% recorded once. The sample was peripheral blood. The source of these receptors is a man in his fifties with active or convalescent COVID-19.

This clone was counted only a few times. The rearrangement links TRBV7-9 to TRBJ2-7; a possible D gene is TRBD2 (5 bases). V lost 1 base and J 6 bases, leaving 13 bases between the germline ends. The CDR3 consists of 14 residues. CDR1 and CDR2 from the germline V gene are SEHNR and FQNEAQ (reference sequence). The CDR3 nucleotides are TGTGCCAGCAGCTTAGGTGGGCGAGGGCCCGAGCAGTACTTC. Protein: CASSLGGRGPEQYF. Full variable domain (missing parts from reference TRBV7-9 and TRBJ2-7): DTGVSQNPRHKITKRGQNVTFRCDPISEHNRLYWYRQTLGQGPEFLTYFQNEAQLEKSRLLSDRFSAERPKGSFSTLEIQRTEQGDSAMYLCASSLGGRGPEQYFGPGTRLTVT.

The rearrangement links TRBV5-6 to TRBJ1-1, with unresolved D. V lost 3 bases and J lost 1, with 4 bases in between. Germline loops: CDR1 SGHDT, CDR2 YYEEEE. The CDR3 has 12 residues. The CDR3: CASSSGNTEAFF. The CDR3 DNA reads TGTGCCAGCAGCTCGGGGAACACTGAAGCTTTCTTT.

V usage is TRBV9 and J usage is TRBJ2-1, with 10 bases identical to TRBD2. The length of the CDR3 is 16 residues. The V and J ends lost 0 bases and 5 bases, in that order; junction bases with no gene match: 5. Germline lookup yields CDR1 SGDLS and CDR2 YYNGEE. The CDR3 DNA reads TGTGCCAGCAGCGTAGGGGAGCGGGAGGGCCACAATGAGCAGTTCTTC. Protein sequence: CASSVGEREGHNEQFF.

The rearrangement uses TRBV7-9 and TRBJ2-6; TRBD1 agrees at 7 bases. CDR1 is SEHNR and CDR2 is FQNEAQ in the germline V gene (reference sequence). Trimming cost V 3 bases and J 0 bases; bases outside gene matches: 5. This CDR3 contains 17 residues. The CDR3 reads CASSFAGGPSGANVLTF. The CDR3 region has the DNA TGTGCCAGCAGCTTCGCAGGGGGACCCTCTGGGGCCAACGTCCTGACTTTC.

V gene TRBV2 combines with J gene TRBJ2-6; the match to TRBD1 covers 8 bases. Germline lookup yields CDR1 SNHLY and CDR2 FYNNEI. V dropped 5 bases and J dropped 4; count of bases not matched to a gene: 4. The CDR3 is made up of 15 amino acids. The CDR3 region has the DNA TGTGCCAGCAGTTCGGACAGGGCAGGGGCCAACGTCCTGACTTTC. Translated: CASSSDRAGANVLTF.

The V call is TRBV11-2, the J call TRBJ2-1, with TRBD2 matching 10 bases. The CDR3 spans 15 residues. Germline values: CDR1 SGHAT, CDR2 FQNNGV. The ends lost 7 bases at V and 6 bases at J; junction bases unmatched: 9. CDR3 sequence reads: CASTVGAGGPNEQFF. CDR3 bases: TGTGCCAGCACCGTCGGAGCGGGAGGGCCCAATGAGCAGTTCTTC.

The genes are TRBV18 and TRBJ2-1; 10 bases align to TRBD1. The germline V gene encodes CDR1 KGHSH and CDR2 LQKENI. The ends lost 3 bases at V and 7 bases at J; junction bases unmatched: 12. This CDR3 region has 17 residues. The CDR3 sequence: CASSPSSSGTGDNEQFF. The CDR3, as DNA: TGTGCCAGCTCACCTTCTTCATCCGGGACAGGGGATAATGAGCAGTTCTTC.

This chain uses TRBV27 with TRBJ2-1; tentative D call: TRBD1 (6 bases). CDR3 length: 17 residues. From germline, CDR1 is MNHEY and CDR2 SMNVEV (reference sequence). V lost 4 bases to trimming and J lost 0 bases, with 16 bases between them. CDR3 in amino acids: CASSSDRSLSSYNEQFF. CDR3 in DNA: TGTGCCAGCAGTTCAGACAGGTCACTCAGCTCCTACAATGAGCAGTTCTTC.

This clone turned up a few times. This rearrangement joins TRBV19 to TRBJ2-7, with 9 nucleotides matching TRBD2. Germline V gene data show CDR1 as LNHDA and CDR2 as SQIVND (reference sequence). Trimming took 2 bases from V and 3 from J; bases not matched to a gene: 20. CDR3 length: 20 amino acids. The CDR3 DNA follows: TGTGCCAGTAGTATAACCCGGCTAGCGGGAAAGGATTCAAAACTCTACGAGCAGTACTTC. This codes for CASSITRLAGKDSKLYEQYF.

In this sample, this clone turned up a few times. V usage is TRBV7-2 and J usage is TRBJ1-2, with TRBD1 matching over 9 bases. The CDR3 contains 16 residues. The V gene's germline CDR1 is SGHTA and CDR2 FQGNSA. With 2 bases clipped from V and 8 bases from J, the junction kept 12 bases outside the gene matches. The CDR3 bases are TGTGCCAGCAGCTTATGGGTGGGGACAGGGCTACAAGGCTACACCTTC. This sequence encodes CASSLWVGTGLQGYTF.

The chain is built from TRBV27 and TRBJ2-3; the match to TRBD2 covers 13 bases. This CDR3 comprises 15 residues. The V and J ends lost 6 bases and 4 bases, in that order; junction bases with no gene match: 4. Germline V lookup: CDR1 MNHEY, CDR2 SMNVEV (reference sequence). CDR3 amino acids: CASRPLAGGPDTQYF. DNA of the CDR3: TGTGCCAGCAGGCCACTAGCGGGAGGGCCAGATACGCAGTATTTT.

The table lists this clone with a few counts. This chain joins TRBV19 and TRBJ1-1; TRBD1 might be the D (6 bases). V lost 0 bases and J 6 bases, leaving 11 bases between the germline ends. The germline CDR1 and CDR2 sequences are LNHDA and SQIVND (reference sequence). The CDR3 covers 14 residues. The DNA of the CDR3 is TGTGCCAGTAGTATAGACGGGGGGCGAGCTGAAGCTTTCTTT. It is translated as CASSIDGGRAEAFF. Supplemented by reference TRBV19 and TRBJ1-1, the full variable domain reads DGGITQSPKYLFRKEGQNVTLSCEQNLNHDAMYWYRQDPGQGLRLIYYSQIVNDFQKGDIAEGYSVSREKKESFPLTVTSAQKNPTAFYLCASSIDGGRAEAFFGQGTRLTVV.

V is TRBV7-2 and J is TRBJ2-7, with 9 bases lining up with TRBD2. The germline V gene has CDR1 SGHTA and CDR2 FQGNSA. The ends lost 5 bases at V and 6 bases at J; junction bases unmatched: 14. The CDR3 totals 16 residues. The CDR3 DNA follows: TGTGCCAGCAGCCAACCTCGGGCGGGAGGGCCGGGCGAGCAGTACTTC. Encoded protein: CASSQPRAGGPGEQYF.

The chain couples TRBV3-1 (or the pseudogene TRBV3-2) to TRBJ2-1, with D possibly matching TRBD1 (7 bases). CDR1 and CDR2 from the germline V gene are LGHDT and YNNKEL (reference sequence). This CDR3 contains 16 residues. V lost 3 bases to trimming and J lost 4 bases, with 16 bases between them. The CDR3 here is CASSQPSGGQYNEQFF. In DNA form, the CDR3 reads TGTGCCAGCAGCCAGCCCTCCGGGGGACAGTACAATGAGCAGTTCTTC.

CDR3 loop: CASSQDEPETQYF. Here the CDR3 DNA reads TGTGCCAGCAGTCAGGATGAGCCGGAGACCCAGTACTTC. The J gene is TRBJ2-5, the V gene TRBV28, with D unclear. The CDR3 contains 13 residues. Germline CDR1 and CDR2: MDHEN and SYDVKM. Trimming removed 5 bases from V and 5 bases from J, with 12 bases in between.

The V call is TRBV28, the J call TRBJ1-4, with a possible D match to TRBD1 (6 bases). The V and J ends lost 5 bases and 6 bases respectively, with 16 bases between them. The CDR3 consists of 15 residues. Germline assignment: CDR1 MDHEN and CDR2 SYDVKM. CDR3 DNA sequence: TGTGCCAGCAGTAACAGGGATAGAGTGGATGAAAAACTGTTTTTT. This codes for CASSNRDRVDEKLFF. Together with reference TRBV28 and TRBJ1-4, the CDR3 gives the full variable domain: DVKVTQSSRYLVKRTGEKVFLECVQDMDHENMFWYRQDPGLGLRLIYFSYDVKMKEKGDIPEGYSVSREKKERFSLILESASTNQTSMYLCASSNRDRVDEKLFFGSGTQLSVL.

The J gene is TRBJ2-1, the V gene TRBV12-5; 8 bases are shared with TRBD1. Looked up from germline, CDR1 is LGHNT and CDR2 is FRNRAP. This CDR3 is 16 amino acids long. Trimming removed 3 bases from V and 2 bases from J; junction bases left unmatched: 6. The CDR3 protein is CASGFAGTGPYNEQFF. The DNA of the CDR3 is TGTGCTAGTGGTTTCGCCGGGACAGGACCCTACAATGAGCAGTTCTTC.

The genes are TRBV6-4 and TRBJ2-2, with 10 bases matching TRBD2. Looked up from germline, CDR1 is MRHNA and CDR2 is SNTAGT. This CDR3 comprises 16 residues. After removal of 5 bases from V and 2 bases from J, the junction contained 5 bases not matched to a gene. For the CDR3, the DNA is TGTGCCAGCAGTCCCCTAGCGGGGGCTAACACCGGGGAGCTGTTTTTT. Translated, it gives CASSPLAGANTGELFF.

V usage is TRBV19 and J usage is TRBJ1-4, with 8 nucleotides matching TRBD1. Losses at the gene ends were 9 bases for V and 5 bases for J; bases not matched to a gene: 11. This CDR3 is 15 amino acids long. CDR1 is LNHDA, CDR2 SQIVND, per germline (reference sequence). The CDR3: CASRSVAGGNEKLFF. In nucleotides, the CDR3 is TGTGCCAGCAGGAGCGTGGCAGGGGGCAATGAAAAACTGTTTTTT.

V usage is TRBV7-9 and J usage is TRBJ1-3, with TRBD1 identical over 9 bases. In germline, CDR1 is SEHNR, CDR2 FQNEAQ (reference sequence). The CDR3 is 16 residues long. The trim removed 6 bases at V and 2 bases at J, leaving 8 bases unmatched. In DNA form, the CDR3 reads TGTGCCAGCAGGGACAGGGGTCCCCCCCCTGGAAACACCATATATTTT. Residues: CASRDRGPPPGNTIYF.

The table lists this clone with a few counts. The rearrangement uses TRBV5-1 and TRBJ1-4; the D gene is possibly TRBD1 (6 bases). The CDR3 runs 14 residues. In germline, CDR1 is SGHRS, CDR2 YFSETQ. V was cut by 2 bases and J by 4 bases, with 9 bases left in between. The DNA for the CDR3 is TGCGCCAGCAGCTTTTGGACAGTTAATGAAAAACTGTTTTTT. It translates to CASSFWTVNEKLFF.

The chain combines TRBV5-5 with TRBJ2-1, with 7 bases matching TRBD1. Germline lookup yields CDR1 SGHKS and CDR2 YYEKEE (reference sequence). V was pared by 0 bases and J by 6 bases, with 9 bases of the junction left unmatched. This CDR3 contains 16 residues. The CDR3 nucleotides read TGTGCCAGCAGCTTGGCCATGGTCAGGGGGTTCAATGAGCAGTTCTTC. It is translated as CASSLAMVRGFNEQFF. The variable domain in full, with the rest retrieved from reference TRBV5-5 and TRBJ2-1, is DAGVTQSPTHLIKTRGQQVTLRCSPISGHKSVSWYQQVLGQGPQFIFQYYEKEERGRGNFPDRFSARQFPNYSSELNVNALLLGDSALYLCASSLAMVRGFNEQFFGPGTRLTVL.

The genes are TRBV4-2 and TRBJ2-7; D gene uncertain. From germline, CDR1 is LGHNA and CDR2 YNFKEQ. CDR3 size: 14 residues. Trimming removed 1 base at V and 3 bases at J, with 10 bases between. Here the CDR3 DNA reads TGTGCCAGCAGCCAAGCACTACCCAACTACGAGCAGTACTTC. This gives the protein CASSQALPNYEQYF.

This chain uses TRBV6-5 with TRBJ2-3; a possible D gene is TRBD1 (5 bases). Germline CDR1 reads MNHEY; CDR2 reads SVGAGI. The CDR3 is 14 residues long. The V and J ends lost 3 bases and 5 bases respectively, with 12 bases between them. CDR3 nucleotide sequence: TGTGCCAGCAGTTATGGAACAGGCCAAGATACGCAGTATTTT. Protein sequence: CASSYGTGQDTQYF.

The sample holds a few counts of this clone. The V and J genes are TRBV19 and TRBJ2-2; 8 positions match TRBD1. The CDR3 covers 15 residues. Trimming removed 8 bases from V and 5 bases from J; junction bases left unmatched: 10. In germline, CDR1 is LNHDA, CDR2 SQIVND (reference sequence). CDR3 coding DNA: TGTGCCAGTTCGGGGGCAGGGGGCTGGACCGGGGAGCTGTTTTTT. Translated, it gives CASSGAGGWTGELFF. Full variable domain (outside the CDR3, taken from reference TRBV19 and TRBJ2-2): DGGITQSPKYLFRKEGQNVTLSCEQNLNHDAMYWYRQDPGQGLRLIYYSQIVNDFQKGDIAEGYSVSREKKESFPLTVTSAQKNPTAFYLCASSGAGGWTGELFFGEGSRLTVL.

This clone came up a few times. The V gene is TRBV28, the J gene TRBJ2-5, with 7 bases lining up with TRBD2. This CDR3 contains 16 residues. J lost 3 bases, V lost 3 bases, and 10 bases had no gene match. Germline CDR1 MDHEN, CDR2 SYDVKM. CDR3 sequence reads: CASSFWRESFKETQYF. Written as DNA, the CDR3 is TGTGCCAGCAGTTTTTGGCGGGAGTCCTTTAAAGAGACCCAGTACTTC.

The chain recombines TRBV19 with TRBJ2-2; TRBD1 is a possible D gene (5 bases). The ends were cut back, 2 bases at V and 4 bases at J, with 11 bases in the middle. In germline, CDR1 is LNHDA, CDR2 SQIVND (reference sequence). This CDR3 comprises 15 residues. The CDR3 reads CASSISMGRTGELFF. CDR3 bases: TGTGCCAGTAGTATATCAATGGGGCGCACCGGGGAGCTGTTTTTT. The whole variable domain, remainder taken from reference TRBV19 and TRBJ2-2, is DGGITQSPKYLFRKEGQNVTLSCEQNLNHDAMYWYRQDPGQGLRLIYYSQIVNDFQKGDIAEGYSVSREKKESFPLTVTSAQKNPTAFYLCASSISMGRTGELFFGEGSRLTVL.

CDR3 DNA sequence: TGCAGCACCCTAGACCGACCGGGACAGACGAACACTGAAGCTTTCTTT. Translation gives CSTLDRPGQTNTEAFF. The chain is built from TRBV29-1 and TRBJ1-1; TRBD1 matches at 7 bases. CDR3 length: 16 amino acids. Germline values: CDR1 SQVTM, CDR2 ANQGSEA. J gave up 1 base and V 8 bases, and 16 bases lay outside the gene matches.

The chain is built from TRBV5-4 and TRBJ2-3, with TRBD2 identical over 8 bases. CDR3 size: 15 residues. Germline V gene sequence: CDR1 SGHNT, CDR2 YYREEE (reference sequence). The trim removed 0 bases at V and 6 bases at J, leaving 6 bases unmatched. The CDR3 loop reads CASSLEAPGGDTQYF. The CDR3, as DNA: TGTGCCAGCAGCTTGGAGGCCCCGGGAGGGGATACGCAGTATTTT.